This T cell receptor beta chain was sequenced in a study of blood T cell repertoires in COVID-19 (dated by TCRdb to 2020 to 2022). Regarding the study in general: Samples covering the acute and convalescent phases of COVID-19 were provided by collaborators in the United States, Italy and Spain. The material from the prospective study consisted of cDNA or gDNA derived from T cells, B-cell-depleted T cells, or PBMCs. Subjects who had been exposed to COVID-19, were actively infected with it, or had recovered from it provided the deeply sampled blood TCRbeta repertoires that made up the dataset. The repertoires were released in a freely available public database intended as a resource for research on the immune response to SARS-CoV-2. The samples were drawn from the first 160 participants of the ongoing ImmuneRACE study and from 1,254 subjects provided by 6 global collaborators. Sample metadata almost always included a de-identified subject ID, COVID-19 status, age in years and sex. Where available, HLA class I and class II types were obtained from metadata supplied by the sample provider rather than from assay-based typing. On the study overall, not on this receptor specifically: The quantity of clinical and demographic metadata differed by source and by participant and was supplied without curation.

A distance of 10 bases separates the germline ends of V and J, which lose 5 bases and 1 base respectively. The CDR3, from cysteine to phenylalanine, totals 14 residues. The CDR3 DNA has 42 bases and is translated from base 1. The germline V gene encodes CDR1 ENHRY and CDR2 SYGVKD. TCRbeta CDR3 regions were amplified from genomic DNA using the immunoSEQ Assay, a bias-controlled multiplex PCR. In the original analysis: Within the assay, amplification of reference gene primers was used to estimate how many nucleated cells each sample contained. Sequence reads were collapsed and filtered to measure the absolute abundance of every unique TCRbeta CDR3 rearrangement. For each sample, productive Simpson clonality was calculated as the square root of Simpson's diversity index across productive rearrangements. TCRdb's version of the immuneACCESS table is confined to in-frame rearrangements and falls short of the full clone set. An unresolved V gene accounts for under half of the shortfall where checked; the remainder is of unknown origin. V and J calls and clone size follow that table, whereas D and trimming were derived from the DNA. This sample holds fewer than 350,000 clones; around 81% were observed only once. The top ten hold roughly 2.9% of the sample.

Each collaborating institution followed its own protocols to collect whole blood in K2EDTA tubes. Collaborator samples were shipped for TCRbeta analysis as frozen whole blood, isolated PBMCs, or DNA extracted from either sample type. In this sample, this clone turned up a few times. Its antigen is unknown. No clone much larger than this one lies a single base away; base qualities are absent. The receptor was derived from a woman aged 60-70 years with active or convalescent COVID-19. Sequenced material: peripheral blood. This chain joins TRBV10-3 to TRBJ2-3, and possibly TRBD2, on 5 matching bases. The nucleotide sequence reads TGTGCCATCAGTACGGGGAGAGGCACAGATACGCAGTATTTT. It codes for CAISTGRGTDTQYF.